The rows below give T cell receptor beta chains drawn from one sample of a study of blood T cell repertoires in COVID-19. Method: immunoSEQ multiplex PCR; TCRdb's copy keeps in-frame clones and lacks some. Of tens of thousands of clones listed, about 74% are singletons. The sequenced sample was peripheral blood. The receptors here all came from a human donor in a cohort sampled during active COVID-19. The CDR3 runs from the conserved cysteine through the conserved F or W. D genes are given only for firm matches. A row's size may be missing; if present it is once, few, many or a size class.

CDR3aa: CASSSPGGYNQPQHF; CDR3nt: TGTGCCAGCAGCTCCCCCGGGGGGTACAATCAGCCCCAGCATTTT; abundance: once; j_gene: TRBJ1-5; v_gene: TRBV28; d_gene: .
CDR3aa: CATSDSFGDRANTGELFF; CDR3nt: TGTGCCACCAGTGATTCTTTCGGGGACAGGGCGAACACCGGGGAGCTGTTTTTT; abundance: .; j_gene: TRBJ2-2; v_gene: TRBV24-1; d_gene: TRBD1
CDR3aa: CASSFSQETQYF; CDR3nt: TGCGCCAGCAGCTTCTCCCAAGAGACCCAGTACTTC; abundance: .; j_gene: TRBJ2-5; v_gene: TRBV5-1; d_gene: .
CDR3aa: CASSPLPGLAAPGESYEQYF; CDR3nt: TGTGCCAGCAGCCCGTTACCGGGCCTAGCGGCCCCCGGGGAATCCTACGAGCAGTACTTC; abundance: .; j_gene: TRBJ2-7; v_gene: TRBV7-3; d_gene: TRBD2
CDR3aa: CASSSVDYMNTEAFF; CDR3nt: TGTGCCAGCAGTTCCGTGGACTACATGAACACTGAAGCTTTCTTT; abundance: .; j_gene: TRBJ1-1; v_gene: TRBV5-4; d_gene: .
CDR3aa: CASKVPGQGNEQFF; CDR3nt: TGTGCCAGCAAAGTCCCGGGACAGGGCAATGAGCAGTTCTTC; abundance: .; j_gene: TRBJ2-1; v_gene: TRBV28; d_gene: TRBD1
CDR3aa: CASSSGNSGANVLTF; CDR3nt: TGCGCCAGCAGCTCCGGGAACTCTGGGGCCAACGTCCTGACTTTC; abundance: .; j_gene: TRBJ2-6; v_gene: TRBV5-1; d_gene: .
CDR3aa: CASSGPGQGPGELFF; CDR3nt: TGTGCCAGCAGCGGACCGGGACAGGGACCCGGGGAGCTGTTTTTT; abundance: .; j_gene: TRBJ2-2; v_gene: TRBV7-3; d_gene: TRBD1
CDR3aa: CSCRDRAYGYTF; CDR3nt: TGCAGTTGCCGGGACAGGGCCTATGGCTACACCTTC; abundance: .; j_gene: TRBJ1-2; v_gene: TRBV29-1; d_gene: TRBD1
CDR3aa: CASSSIFGDSNQPQHF; CDR3nt: TGTGCCAGCAGCTCTATATTCGGGGATAGCAATCAGCCCCAGCATTTT; abundance: .; j_gene: TRBJ1-5; v_gene: TRBV6-6; d_gene: .
CDR3aa: CASGQGHQPQHF; CDR3nt: TGTGCCAGCGGACAGGGGCATCAGCCCCAGCATTTT; abundance: .; j_gene: TRBJ1-5; v_gene: TRBV19; d_gene: TRBD1
CDR3aa: CASSTGWLYEQYF; CDR3nt: TGTGCCAGCAGCACAGGATGGCTTTACGAGCAGTACTTC; abundance: few; j_gene: TRBJ2-7; v_gene: TRBV7-2; d_gene: .
CDR3aa: CASREKYNEQFF; CDR3nt: TGTGCCAGCAGAGAGAAGTACAATGAGCAGTTCTTC; abundance: .; j_gene: TRBJ2-1; v_gene: TRBV2; d_gene: .
CDR3aa: CASSPQGTGRTYEQYF; CDR3nt: TGTGCCAGCAGCCCCCAGGGGACAGGGAGGACCTACGAGCAGTACTTC; abundance: .; j_gene: TRBJ2-7; v_gene: TRBV7-2; d_gene: TRBD1